These 2 T cell receptor beta chains came from one sample sequenced in a study of read filtering for tumor transcriptome and immune sequencing. From approximately 430 ng of RNA, a library with molecular barcoded alpha/delta and beta/gamma adaptors was made. TCRdb recomputed calls from the reads with MiXCR, one row per CDR3 protein. In the table there are 75,000 to 95,000 distinct CDR3 sequences, over 9% of which are singletons. Input material: a population of CD138-negative cells sorted from bone marrow. All receptors derive from a donor older than 35 with multiple myeloma.

This clonotype has a count of ten or more. The junction differs from germline at one of its ends, possibly a read error. The chain carries TRBV6-5 and TRBJ2-7; the match to TRBD2 covers 9 bases. Germline V gene sequence: CDR1 MNHEY, CDR2 SVGAGI. The CDR3 runs to 13 residues. CDR3: CASQRSSGTDQSF. The CDR3 DNA sequence: TGTGCCAGCCAGAGGTCTAGCGGGACCGACCAGAGCTTC.

This clonotype was picked up many times. V usage is TRBV4-1 and J usage is TRBJ2-5; no reliable D call. With 0 bases removed from V and 1 base from J, the gap between germline ends came to 12 bases. Per the germline V gene, CDR1 is MGHRA and CDR2 is YSYEKL. This CDR3 has 16 residues. The CDR3 region has the DNA TGCGCCAGCAGCCAAGATCCAGAGCCGCCCCAAGAGACCCAGTACTTC. Translated: CASSQDPEPPQETQYF.